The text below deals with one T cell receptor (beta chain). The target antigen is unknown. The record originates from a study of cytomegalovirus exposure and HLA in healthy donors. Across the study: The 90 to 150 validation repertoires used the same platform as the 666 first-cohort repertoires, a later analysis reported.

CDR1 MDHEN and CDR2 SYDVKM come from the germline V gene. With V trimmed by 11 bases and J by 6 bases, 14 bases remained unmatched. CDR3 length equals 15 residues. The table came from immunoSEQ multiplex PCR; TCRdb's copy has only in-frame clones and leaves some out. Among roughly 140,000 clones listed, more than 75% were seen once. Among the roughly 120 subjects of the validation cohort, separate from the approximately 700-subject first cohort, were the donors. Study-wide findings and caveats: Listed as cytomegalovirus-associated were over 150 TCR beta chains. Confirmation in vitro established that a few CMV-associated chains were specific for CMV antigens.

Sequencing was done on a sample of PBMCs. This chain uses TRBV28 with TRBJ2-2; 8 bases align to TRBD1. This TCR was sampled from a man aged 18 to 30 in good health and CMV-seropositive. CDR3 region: CASATGQAGPGELFF. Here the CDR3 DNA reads TGTGCCTCAGCGACGGGACAGGCGGGACCCGGGGAGCTGTTTTTT.